The present T cell receptor (beta chain) was sequenced within a study of regulatory T cells in long-lasting Graves disease. The V and J ends lost 2 bases and 3 bases respectively, with 14 bases between them. This CDR3 has 14 residues. Germline V gives CDR1 SQVTM, CDR2 ANQGSEA. Time point described: persistent/refractory GD, antithyroid drugs over 5 years with positive TRAb. PBMC RNA served as the TCR library source. According to the study, TCR beta libraries were built with iRepertoire HTBI primers and CDR3-region Arm-PCR. Via MiXCR, TCRdb re-called the multiplex PCR reads, giving one row per CDR3 protein. The sample holds around 300,000 distinct CDR3 sequences, roughly 21% seen once.

The rearrangement links TRBV29-1 to TRBJ2-7; D perhaps matches TRBD2 (5 bases). Specimen: peripheral blood mononuclear cells (PBMCs), collected when the disease was refractory, from a patient treated with antithyroid drugs. The TCR sequence derives from a female donor with Graves disease. For the CDR3, the DNA is TGCAGCGTTGAATACGGGGAACCGGGCTACGAGCAGTACTTC. Residues: CSVEYGEPGYEQYF.